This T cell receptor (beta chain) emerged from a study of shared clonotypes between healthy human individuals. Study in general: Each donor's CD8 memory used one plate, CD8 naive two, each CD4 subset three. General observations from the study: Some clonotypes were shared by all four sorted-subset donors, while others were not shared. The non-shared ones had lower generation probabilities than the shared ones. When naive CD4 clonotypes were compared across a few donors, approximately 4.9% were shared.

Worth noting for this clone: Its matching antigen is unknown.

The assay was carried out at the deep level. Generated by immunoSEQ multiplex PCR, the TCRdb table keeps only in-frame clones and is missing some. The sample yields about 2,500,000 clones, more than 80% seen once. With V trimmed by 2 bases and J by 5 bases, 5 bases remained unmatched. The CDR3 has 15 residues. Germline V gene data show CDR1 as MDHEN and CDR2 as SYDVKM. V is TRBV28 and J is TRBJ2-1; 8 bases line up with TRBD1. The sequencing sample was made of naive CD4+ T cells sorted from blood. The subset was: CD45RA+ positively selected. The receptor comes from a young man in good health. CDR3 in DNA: TGTGCCAGCAGTTTAGGATTGACAGGGGACAATGAGCAGTTCTTC. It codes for CASSLGLTGDNEQFF.